The T cell receptor (beta chain) under discussion was sequenced for a study of identical twins. Notes on the study in general: The study found excess low generation probability among twin-shared out-of-frame alpha sequences. The study reached conclusions through statistical analysis that was cross-sectional, not following the same donors.

This clonotype turned up a few times. The antigen is unknown. V lost 0 bases to trimming and J lost 1 base, with 12 bases between them. The germline CDR1 and CDR2 sequences are MNHEY and SVGAGI. This CDR3 has 17 amino acids. In TCRdb, the 5' RACE reads were re-called with MiXCR into one record per CDR3 protein. The sample holds 500,000 to 650,000 distinct CDR3 sequences, just over 7% seen once. The data were also submitted as part of a second study, on yellow fever vaccine responses in identical twins.

The sequencing sample was made of PBMCs. This clonotype was sampled from a woman aged 18-29 years in good health. V and J are TRBV6-5 and TRBJ1-4, with a tentative D call TRBD1 (6 bases). The chain's CDR3 is CASSYSELGQTNEKLFF. CDR3 sequence (DNA): TGTGCCAGCAGTTACTCGGAGTTGGGACAAACTAATGAAAAACTGTTTTTT.